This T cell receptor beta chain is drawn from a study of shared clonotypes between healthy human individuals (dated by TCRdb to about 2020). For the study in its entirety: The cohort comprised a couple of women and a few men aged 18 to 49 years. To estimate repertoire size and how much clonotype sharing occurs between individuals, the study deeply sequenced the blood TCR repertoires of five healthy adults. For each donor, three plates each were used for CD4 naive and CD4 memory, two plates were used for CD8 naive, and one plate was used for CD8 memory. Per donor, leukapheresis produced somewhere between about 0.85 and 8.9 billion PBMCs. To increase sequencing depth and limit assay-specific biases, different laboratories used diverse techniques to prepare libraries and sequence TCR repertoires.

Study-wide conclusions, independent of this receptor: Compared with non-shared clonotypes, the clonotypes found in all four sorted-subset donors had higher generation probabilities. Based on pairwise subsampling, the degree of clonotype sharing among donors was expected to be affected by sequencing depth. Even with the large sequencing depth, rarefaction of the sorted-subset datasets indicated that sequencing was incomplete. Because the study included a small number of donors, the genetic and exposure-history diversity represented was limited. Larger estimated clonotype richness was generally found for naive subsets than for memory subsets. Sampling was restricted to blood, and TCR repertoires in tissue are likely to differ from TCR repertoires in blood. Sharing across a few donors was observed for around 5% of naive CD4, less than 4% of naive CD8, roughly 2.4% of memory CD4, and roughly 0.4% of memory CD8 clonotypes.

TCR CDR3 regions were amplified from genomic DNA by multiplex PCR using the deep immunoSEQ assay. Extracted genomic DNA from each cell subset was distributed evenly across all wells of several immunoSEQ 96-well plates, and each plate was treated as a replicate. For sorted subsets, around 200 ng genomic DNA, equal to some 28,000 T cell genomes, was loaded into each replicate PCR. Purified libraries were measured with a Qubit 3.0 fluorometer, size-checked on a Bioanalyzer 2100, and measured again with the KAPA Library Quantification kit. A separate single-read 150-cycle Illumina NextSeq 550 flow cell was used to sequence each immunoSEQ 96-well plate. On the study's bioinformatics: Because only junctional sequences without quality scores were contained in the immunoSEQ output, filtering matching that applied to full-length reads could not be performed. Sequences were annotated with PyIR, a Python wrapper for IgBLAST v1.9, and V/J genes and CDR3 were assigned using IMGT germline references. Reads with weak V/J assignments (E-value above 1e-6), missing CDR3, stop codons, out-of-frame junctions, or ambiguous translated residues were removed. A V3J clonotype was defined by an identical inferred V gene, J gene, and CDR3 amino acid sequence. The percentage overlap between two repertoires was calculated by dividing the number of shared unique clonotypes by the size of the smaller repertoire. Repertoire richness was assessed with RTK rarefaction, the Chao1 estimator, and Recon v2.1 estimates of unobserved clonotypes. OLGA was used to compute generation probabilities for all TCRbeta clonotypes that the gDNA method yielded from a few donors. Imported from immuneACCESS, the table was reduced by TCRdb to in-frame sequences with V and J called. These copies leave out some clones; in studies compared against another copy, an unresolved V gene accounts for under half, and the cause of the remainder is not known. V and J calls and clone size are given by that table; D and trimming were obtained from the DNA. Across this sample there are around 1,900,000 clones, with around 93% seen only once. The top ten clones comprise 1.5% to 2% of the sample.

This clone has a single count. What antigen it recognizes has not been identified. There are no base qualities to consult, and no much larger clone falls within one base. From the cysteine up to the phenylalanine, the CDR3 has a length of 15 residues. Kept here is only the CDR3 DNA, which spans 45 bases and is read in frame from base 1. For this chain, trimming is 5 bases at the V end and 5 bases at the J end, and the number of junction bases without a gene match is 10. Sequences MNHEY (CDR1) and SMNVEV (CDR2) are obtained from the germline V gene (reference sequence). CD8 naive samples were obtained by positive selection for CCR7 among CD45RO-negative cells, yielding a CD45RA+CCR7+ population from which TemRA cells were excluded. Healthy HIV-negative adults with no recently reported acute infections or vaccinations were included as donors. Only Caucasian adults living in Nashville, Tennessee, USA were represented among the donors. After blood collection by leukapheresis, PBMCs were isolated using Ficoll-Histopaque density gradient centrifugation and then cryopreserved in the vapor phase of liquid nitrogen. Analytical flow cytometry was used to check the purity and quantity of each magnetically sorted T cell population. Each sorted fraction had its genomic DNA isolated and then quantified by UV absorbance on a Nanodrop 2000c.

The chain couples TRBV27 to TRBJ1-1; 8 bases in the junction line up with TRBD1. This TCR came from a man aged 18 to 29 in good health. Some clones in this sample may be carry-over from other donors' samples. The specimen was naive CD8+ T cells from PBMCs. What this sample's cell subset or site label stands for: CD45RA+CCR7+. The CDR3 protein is CASSPRTGKWTEAFF. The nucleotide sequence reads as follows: TGTGCCAGCAGTCCTCGGACAGGGAAGTGGACTGAAGCTTTCTTT.